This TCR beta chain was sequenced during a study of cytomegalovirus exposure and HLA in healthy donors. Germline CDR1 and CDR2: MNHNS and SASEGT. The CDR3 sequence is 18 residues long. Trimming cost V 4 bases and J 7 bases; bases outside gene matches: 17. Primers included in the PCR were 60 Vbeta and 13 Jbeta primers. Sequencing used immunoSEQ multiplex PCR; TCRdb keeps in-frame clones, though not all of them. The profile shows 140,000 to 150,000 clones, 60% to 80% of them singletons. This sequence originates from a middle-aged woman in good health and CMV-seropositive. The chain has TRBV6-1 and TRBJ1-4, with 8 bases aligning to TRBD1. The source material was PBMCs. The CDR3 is CASSAPGQVLSSREKLFF. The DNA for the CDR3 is TGTGCCAGCAGTGCTCCGGGACAGGTACTCTCCAGTCGTGAAAAACTGTTTTTT.